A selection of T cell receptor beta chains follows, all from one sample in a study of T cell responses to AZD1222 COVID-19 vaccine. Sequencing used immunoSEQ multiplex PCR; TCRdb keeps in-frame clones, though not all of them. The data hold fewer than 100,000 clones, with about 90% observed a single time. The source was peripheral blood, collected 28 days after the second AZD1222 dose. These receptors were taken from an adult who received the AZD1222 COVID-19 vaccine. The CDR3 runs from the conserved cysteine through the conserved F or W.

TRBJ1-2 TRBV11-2 CASSPDMVYGYTF
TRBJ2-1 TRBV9 CASSAHQAGTAYNEQFF
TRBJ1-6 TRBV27 CASRPQGYNSPLHF
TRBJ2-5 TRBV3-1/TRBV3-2 CASSHNPWGETQYF
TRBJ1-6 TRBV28 CASSPEGLSSYNSPLHF
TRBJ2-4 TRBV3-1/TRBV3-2 CASSQDFRLGREAKNIQYF
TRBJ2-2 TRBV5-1 CASSLSAGGSNTGELFF
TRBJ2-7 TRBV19 CASSIDEGAGLTYEQYF
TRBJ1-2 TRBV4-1 CASSQTGNLNYGYTF
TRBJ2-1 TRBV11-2 CASSRGLADRNEQFF
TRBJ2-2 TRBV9 CASSTSSGGGELFF
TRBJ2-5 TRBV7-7 CASSRGQGEETQYF
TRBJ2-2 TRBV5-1 CASSPYSDLTGELFF
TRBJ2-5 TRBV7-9 CASSPPTQETQYF
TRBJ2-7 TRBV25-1 CASSPRTLLGYEQYF
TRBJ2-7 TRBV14 CASSQEGWVAGGGYEQYF
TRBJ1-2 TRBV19 CARGGYTF
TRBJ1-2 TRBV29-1 CSARGLDGYTF
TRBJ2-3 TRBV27 CASSLVLAEEADTQYF
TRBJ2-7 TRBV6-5 CASSYSGTSGSNEQYF
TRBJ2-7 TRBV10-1 CASSESSGSYEQYF
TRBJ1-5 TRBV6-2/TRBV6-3 CASNPHYSNQPQHF
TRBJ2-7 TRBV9 CASSVGTGGSRENEQYF
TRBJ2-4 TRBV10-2 CASSDDSGSQNIQYF
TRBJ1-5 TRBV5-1 CASSSGRTSSNQPQHF
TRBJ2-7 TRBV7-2 CASSLGQPRSYEQYF
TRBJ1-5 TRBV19 CASSYRQGMGFNQPQHF
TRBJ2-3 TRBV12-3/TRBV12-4 CASSLAGGDTQYF
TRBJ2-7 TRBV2 CASSEAGRGDNYEQYF
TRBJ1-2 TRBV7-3 CASSLRGPGGLPYYGYTF
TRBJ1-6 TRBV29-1 CSVELGATYNSPLHF
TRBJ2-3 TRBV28 CASSPRLVGTDTQYF
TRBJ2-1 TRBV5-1 CASSPLAGGEQFF
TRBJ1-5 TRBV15 CATSRTRPSNQPQHF
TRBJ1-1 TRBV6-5 CASSYQGMNTEAFF
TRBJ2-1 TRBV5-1 CASSLVHHLNEQFF
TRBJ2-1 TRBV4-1 CASSQEDRGVARNEQFF
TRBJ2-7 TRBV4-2 CASSQEVLAGGIFEQYF
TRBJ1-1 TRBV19 CARNLAGFTEAFF
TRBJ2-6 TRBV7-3 CASSDSGANVLTF
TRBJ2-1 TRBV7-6 CASSLGNRGEQFF
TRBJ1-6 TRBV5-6 CASSLGDGNSPLHF
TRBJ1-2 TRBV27 CASSPSWSVDSGYTF
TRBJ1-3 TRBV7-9 CASSLRRDIISGNTIYF
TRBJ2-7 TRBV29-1 CSVDSQSSYEQYF
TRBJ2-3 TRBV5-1 CASSPTSGEDTQYF
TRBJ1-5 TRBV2 CASSEARTDQPQHF
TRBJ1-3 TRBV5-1 CASSLPQGVGSGNTIYF
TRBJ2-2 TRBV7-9 CATNREDTGELFF
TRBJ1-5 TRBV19 CASSIVQGQPQHF
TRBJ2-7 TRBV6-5 CASSFRGDEQYF